A single sample is the source of the 25 T cell receptor beta chains below, sequenced in a study of PD-1 blockade in classical Hodgkin lymphoma. All the patients suffered relapse after autologous stem cell transplantation, and brentuximab vedotin exposure differed. The assay was immunoSEQ multiplex PCR, and TCRdb's table has in-frame clones only and misses some. The table lists 100,000 to 120,000 clones, about 88% of them singletons. Specimen: peripheral blood mononuclear cells (PBMCs), collected before the second cycle of nivolumab. These receptors all come from a human donor with classical Hodgkin lymphoma.

This clone was found a few times. This chain joins TRBV29-1 and TRBJ1-5; possible D gene TRBD1, 5 bases. The CDR3 sequence is 13 residues long. V shed 4 bases and J shed 3 bases, with 10 bases lying between them. Germline V CDR1 and CDR2: SQVTM, ANQGSEA. The CDR3 reads CSVGQTINQPQHF. The DNA for the CDR3 is TGCAGCGTTGGACAGACTATCAATCAGCCCCAGCATTTT.

The chain combines TRBV6-5 with TRBJ2-2, with TRBD2 matching over 8 bases. Germline-derived CDR1 and CDR2 are MNHEY and SVGAGI. Trimming at V came to 8 bases and at J to 3 bases, leaving 8 bases not matched to a gene. CDR3 size: 15 residues. The CDR3 sequence is CASRSGKRDTGELFF. The CDR3 coding sequence is TGTGCCAGCCGTAGCGGGAAGAGGGACACCGGGGAGCTGTTTTTT.

This chain connects TRBV5-1 to TRBJ1-4; D remains unclear. There are 13 residues in the CDR3. Per the germline V gene, CDR1 is SGHRS and CDR2 is YFSETQ. V was trimmed by 7 bases and J by 4 bases, leaving 11 bases between them. The CDR3 loop reads CASRPSLNEKLFF. CDR3 bases: TGCGCCAGCCGTCCGAGCCTTAATGAAAAACTGTTTTTT.

The chain links TRBV2 to TRBJ2-7; 13 positions agree with TRBD2. The CDR3 spans 14 residues. V lost 9 bases, J lost 2 bases, and 4 bases stayed unmatched. Germline V gene data show CDR1 as SNHLY and CDR2 as FYNNEI. The CDR3: CARGTSGAPYEQYF. CDR3 sequence (DNA): TGTGCCAGAGGGACTAGCGGGGCCCCCTACGAGCAGTACTTC.

The rearrangement joins TRBV15 to TRBJ2-7, with TRBD2 as a possible D gene (6 bases). CDR1 is LNHNV, CDR2 YYDKDF, per germline (reference sequence). V lost 4 bases and J 3 bases, leaving 10 bases between the germline ends. The CDR3 is 13 amino acids. CDR3 coding DNA: TGTGCCACCAGCAAGGGACTGGGCTACGAGCAGTACTTC. Its protein product is CATSKGLGYEQYF.

The chain recombines TRBV7-9 with TRBJ1-2, with no clear D. In germline, CDR1 is SEHNR, CDR2 FQNEAQ (reference sequence). With 3 bases removed from V and 7 bases from J, the gap between germline ends came to 9 bases. The CDR3 is 12 residues long. The DNA for the CDR3 is TGTGCCAGCAGCTTCGGGGAGAGTGGCTACACCTTC. Protein product: CASSFGESGYTF.

The sample holds one count of this clone. The genes are TRBV6-6 and TRBJ1-1; D uncertain. Looked up from germline, CDR1 is MNHNY and CDR2 is SVGAGI (reference sequence). This CDR3 is 15 amino acids long. The ends were cut back, 2 bases at V and 5 bases at J, with 15 bases in the middle. The CDR3 spells CASSYLEGRDTEAFF. The CDR3 coding sequence is TGTGCCAGCAGTTACCTCGAAGGGAGGGATACTGAAGCTTTCTTT.

The J gene is TRBJ2-1, the V gene TRBV19, with 10 bases matching TRBD2. The V and J ends lost 3 bases and 7 bases, in that order; junction bases with no gene match: 9. From germline, CDR1 is LNHDA and CDR2 SQIVND (reference sequence). This CDR3 has 16 residues. The CDR3 loop reads CASSMVSGRAGNEQFF. The CDR3 region has the DNA TGTGCCAGTAGTATGGTCAGCGGGAGGGCCGGGAATGAGCAGTTCTTC.

Here the CDR3 reads CASSQEPTSNQPQHF. The CDR3 DNA is TGTGCCAGCAGCCAAGAACCAACTAGCAATCAGCCCCAGCATTTT. The chain combines TRBV14 with TRBJ1-5; D unresolved. V was shortened by 0 bases and J by 0 bases, with 6 bases between the two germline ends. The CDR3 covers 15 residues. In germline, CDR1 is SGHDN, CDR2 FVKESK.

The V gene is TRBV6-1, the J gene TRBJ1-2, with D uncertain. Per germline, CDR1 MNHNS and CDR2 SASEGT. CDR3 length: 13 residues. The V end was cut by 3 bases, the J end by 4 bases, with 9 bases between. CDR3 DNA: TGTGCCAGCAGTGAGTACAGAGCCTATGGCTACACCTTC. It yields the protein CASSEYRAYGYTF.

The chain has TRBV5-1 and TRBJ2-3, with unresolved D. The germline V and J ends were trimmed by 0 bases and 2 bases, with 10 bases remaining between them. The CDR3 runs 15 residues. Germline V CDR1 and CDR2: SGHRS, YFSETQ. CDR3 nucleotide sequence: TGCGCCAGCAGCTTGGGTCCGGTCCTCACAGATACGCAGTATTTT. The encoded protein is CASSLGPVLTDTQYF.

CDR3 sequence (DNA): TGTGCCAGCAGCTTAATGAACAATGAGCAGTTCTTC. Amino acids: CASSLMNNEQFF. This rearrangement joins TRBV5-4 to TRBJ2-1; D is ambiguous. V lost 2 bases to trimming and J lost 5 bases, with 5 bases between them. Germline assignment: CDR1 SGHNT and CDR2 YYREEE (reference sequence). CDR3 length: 12 amino acids.

The rearrangement links TRBV5-6 to TRBJ1-1, with no clear D. Germline V lookup: CDR1 SGHDT, CDR2 YYEEEE. V lost 4 bases and J 0 bases, leaving 13 bases between the germline ends. The CDR3 covers 15 residues. The CDR3 loop reads CASSLDKGLNTEAFF. CDR3 nucleotide sequence: TGTGCCAGCAGCCTCGATAAAGGGCTGAACACTGAAGCTTTCTTT.

The chain links TRBV7-9 to TRBJ2-7; D gene unclear. Trimming took off 2 bases at V and 4 bases at J, with 9 bases between the two ends. The CDR3 runs 13 residues. Germline-derived CDR1 and CDR2 are SEHNR and FQNEAQ (reference sequence). CDR3 region: CASSLYPFYEQYF. In DNA form, the CDR3 reads TGTGCCAGCAGCTTATACCCTTTTTACGAGCAGTACTTC.

The chain couples TRBV2 to TRBJ1-5; 8 nucleotides align to TRBD1. J lost 5 bases, V lost 5 bases, and 5 bases had no gene match. The CDR3 has 14 residues. Germline CDR1 SNHLY, CDR2 FYNNEI. The CDR3 bases are TGTGCCAGCAGTAGGGACAGGTTGGATCAGCCCCAGCATTTT. Protein product: CASSRDRLDQPQHF.

The chain recombines TRBV14 with TRBJ2-5; maybe TRBD1 (5 bases). Germline CDR1 and CDR2: SGHDN and FVKESK. This CDR3 is built from 12 residues. V lost 3 bases and J lost 6, with 8 bases in between. CDR3 sequence reads: CASSQGPQTQYF. CDR3 nucleotide sequence: TGTGCCAGCAGCCAGGGGCCCCAGACCCAGTACTTC.

This chain connects TRBV25-1 to TRBJ2-5, with TRBD2 matching 7 bases. This CDR3 comprises 13 residues. V gave up 3 bases and J gave up 5 bases; unmatched junction bases: 3. Germline-derived CDR1 and CDR2 are MGHDK and SYGVNS. The CDR3 loop reads CASSDAGVETQYF. In DNA, the CDR3 is TGTGCCAGCAGTGATGCGGGAGTGGAGACCCAGTACTTC.

The rearrangement uses TRBV4-3 and TRBJ2-1; no clear D gene. Trimming took 7 bases from V and 0 from J, leaving 16 bases between them. Germline V CDR1 and CDR2: LGHNA, YSLEER. This CDR3 contains 16 residues. This CDR3 reads CASTLTHRSSYNEQFF. The CDR3 DNA reads as TGCGCCAGCACCTTAACCCATCGTTCCTCCTACAATGAGCAGTTCTTC.

The rearrangement uses TRBV29-1 and TRBJ1-6, with 7 positions matching TRBD1. This CDR3 has 15 residues. J was trimmed by 7 bases and V by 8 bases; bases with no gene match: 14. Germline V gene data show CDR1 as SQVTM and CDR2 as ANQGSEA. CDR3 in DNA: TGCAGCACCTCTCGGGGAGGGGGCTCCAATTCACCCCTCCACTTT. It yields the protein CSTSRGGGSNSPLHF.

The genes are TRBV6-8 and TRBJ2-7; TRBD1 might be the D (6 bases). Trimming pared 1 base from V and 0 bases from J, leaving 13 bases between. Per the germline V gene, CDR1 is MNHGY and CDR2 is SAAAGT. The CDR3 has 16 amino acids. CDR3 coding DNA: TGTGCCAGCAGTTACTACTGGACAGTCTTCTCCTACGAGCAGTACTTC. It specifies CASSYYWTVFSYEQYF.

This rearrangement joins TRBV5-4 to TRBJ1-5; no reliable D call. V gave up 4 bases and J gave up 7 bases, with 18 bases separating them. CDR3 length: 15 residues. Germline CDR1 and CDR2: SGHNT and YYREEE (reference sequence). CDR3: CASSDGGRIEQPQHF. CDR3 DNA sequence: TGTGCCAGCAGCGATGGAGGCAGGATAGAGCAGCCCCAGCATTTT.

V usage is TRBV7-9 and J usage is TRBJ2-1; D could derive from TRBD1 or TRBD2 (5 bases each). This CDR3 contains 15 residues. V lost 2 bases, J lost 8 bases, and 16 bases lay in between. Germline V gene lookup returns CDR1 SEHNR and CDR2 FQNEAQ (reference sequence). The CDR3 loop is CASSLRGTGLHEQFF. In DNA form, the CDR3 reads TGTGCCAGCAGCTTACGTGGGACCGGGTTACATGAGCAGTTCTTC. The full variable domain, with the rest looked up from reference TRBV7-9 and TRBJ2-1, is DTGVSQNPRHKITKRGQNVTFRCDPISEHNRLYWYRQTLGQGPEFLTYFQNEAQLEKSRLLSDRFSAERPKGSFSTLEIQRTEQGDSAMYLCASSLRGTGLHEQFFGPGTRLTVL.

The V call is TRBV10-1, the J call TRBJ2-7; D is possibly TRBD1 or TRBD2 (5 bases each). Trimming left V 2 bases short and J 2 bases short, with 13 bases between. The CDR3 extends over 15 amino acids. Germline CDR1 WNHNN, CDR2 SYGVQD (reference sequence). The CDR3 here is CASSEEAGSPYEQYF. The CDR3 DNA reads as TGCGCCAGCAGTGAGGAGGCAGGGAGTCCCTACGAGCAGTACTTC.

The chain carries TRBV25-1 and TRBJ2-5, with D perhaps matching TRBD1 (5 bases). CDR1 and CDR2 (germline): MGHDK, SYGVNS. The germline V and J ends were trimmed by 1 base and 3 bases, with 9 bases remaining between them. The CDR3 has 14 amino acids. The CDR3 bases are TGTGCCAGCAGTGAATTTGACAGCAAAGAGACCCAGTACTTC. The encoded protein is CASSEFDSKETQYF.

The genes are TRBV11-2 and TRBJ2-7; no firm D call. V lost 0 bases, J lost 3 bases, and 12 bases lay in between. The CDR3 contains 15 residues. The germline gives CDR1 SGHAT, CDR2 FQNNGV. The CDR3 DNA reads TGTGCCAGCAGCTTAGAAGCCAGGTCTGACTACGAGCAGTACTTC. Residues: CASSLEARSDYEQYF.